The 20 T cell receptor beta chains below come from one sample, sequenced in a study of beta chain features in type 1 diabetes. Their antigens remain unidentified. Study outcomes and limitations: All four CD4+ subsets from Type 1 diabetes patients carried moderately but significantly shorter TCRB CDR3s.

Reverse transcribing all isolated RNA meant expressed TCRB transcripts were sequenced. TCRdb's table, derived via immunoSEQ multiplex PCR, lists solely in-frame clones and lacks some. There are around 130,000 clones in the sample; 9% occur only once, and under 0.9% lies in the top ten. The sequenced material came from central memory CD4+ T cells from blood. These receptors originate from a man younger than 40 with type 1 diabetes.

The table lists this clone with a few counts. CDR3 sequence reads: CASSSYSGQPQHF. The DNA for the CDR3 is TGTGCCAGCAGTTCATACTCCGGGCAGCCCCAGCATTTT. V usage is TRBV28 and J usage is TRBJ1-5, with D uncertain. Germline CDR1 is MDHEN and CDR2 is SYDVKM. The CDR3 spans 13 residues. The V end lost 4 bases, the J end lost 7 bases, and 11 bases lay between the germline ends.

This clone was picked up many times. In nucleotides, the CDR3 is TGCAGCGTCTCCGTGGAGACCCAGTACTTC. Translated, it gives CSVSVETQYF. The chain uses TRBV29-1 and TRBJ2-5; D gene uncertain. Germline V gives CDR1 SQVTM, CDR2 ANQGSEA. V gave up 6 bases and J gave up 5 bases, with 7 bases separating them. CDR3 length: 10 amino acids.

This clone was counted only a few times. This chain connects TRBV28 to TRBJ1-1; D not resolved. V gave up 6 bases and J gave up 11 bases, with 22 bases separating them. The CDR3 length is 14 residues. Germline CDR1 and CDR2: MDHEN and SYDVKM. This CDR3 reads CASRSASPPTPAFF. The CDR3 DNA reads TGTGCCAGCAGATCAGCGTCGCCCCCGACCCCCGCTTTCTTT.

The CDR3 DNA is TGTGCCAGCAGCGCCGTCCGAGGCTACGAGCAGTACTTC. Encoded protein: CASSAVRGYEQYF. This chain connects TRBV7-2 to TRBJ2-7; D gene ambiguous. Trimming removed 5 bases from V and 3 bases from J, with 11 bases in between. Per the germline V gene, CDR1 is SGHTA and CDR2 is FQGNSA. CDR3 length equals 13 residues.

CDR3 bases: TGTGCCAGCTCACCAACGGGGACAGGGCGAGTTAATTCACCCCTCCACTTT. Translating it yields CASSPTGTGRVNSPLHF. The chain is built from TRBV18 and TRBJ1-6, with TRBD1 identical over 9 bases. The germline CDR1 and CDR2 sequences are KGHSH and LQKENI. V was pared by 2 bases and J by 6 bases, with 8 bases of the junction left unmatched. CDR3 length: 17 amino acids.

The chain employs TRBV19 and TRBJ1-6; D might be TRBD1 (6 bases). Per germline, CDR1 LNHDA and CDR2 SQIVND (reference sequence). This CDR3 contains 15 residues. V lost 7 bases and J 9 bases, leaving 19 bases between the germline ends. The CDR3 here is CASTEAGDGVSPLHF. CDR3 nucleotides: TGTGCCAGTACCGAAGCAGGGGACGGGGTTTCACCCCTCCACTTT.

This clone was seen a handful of times. The rearrangement joins TRBV2 to TRBJ2-1; possible D gene TRBD1, 6 bases. Per the germline V gene, CDR1 is SNHLY and CDR2 is FYNNEI. The CDR3 length is 14 residues. Trimming removed 2 bases at V and 8 bases at J, with 13 bases between. Here the CDR3 DNA reads TGTGCCAGCAGTGAAATGGGGGCATCCGATGAGCAGTTCTTC. This sequence encodes CASSEMGASDEQFF.

The V call is TRBV5-1, the J call TRBJ1-2; perhaps TRBD1 as D (5 bases). CDR3 size: 15 residues. The ends were cut back, 4 bases at V and 5 bases at J, with 18 bases in the middle. CDR1 and CDR2 (germline): SGHRS, YFSETQ. CDR3 amino acids: CASSQGTSKGYGYTF. The DNA of the CDR3 is TGCGCCAGCAGCCAAGGGACTTCGAAGGGGTATGGCTACACCTTC.

The chain combines TRBV25-1 with TRBJ1-1; D might be TRBD1 (5 bases). V dropped 5 bases and J dropped 8 bases, with 15 bases sitting between them. This CDR3 spans 13 amino acids. Germline V gene lookup returns CDR1 MGHDK and CDR2 SYGVNS. The CDR3 region has the DNA TGTGCCAGCAGTCCAATGGGGGGTTCCGAAGCTTTCTTT. It specifies CASSPMGGSEAFF.

The chain is built from TRBV7-9 and TRBJ2-7, with no clear D. CDR1 and CDR2 (germline): SEHNR, FQNEAQ (reference sequence). The CDR3 sequence is 14 residues long. Between the trimmed V and J ends, which lost 5 bases and 3 bases, there was a span of 14 bases. The CDR3 coding sequence is TGTGCCAGCAGCCCACAGCAGTCTTACTACGAGCAGTACTTC. Its protein is CASSPQQSYYEQYF.

This clone occurred a few times. The rearrangement links TRBV4-2 to TRBJ1-2; 8 bases agree with TRBD1. The CDR3 consists of 14 residues. The V gene's germline CDR1 is LGHNA and CDR2 YNFKEQ. Trimming cost V 2 bases and J 7 bases; bases outside gene matches: 6. DNA of the CDR3: TGTGCCAGCAGCCAAAGTGAACAGGGGGGTGGCTACACCTTC. Its protein is CASSQSEQGGGYTF.

This clone was observed a few times. The CDR3 is CASSPGYEQYF. The CDR3 DNA sequence: TGTGCCAGCAGCCCGGGCTACGAGCAGTACTTC. The chain combines TRBV28 with TRBJ2-7; D remains ambiguous. In germline, CDR1 is MDHEN, CDR2 SYDVKM. V shed 6 bases and J shed 3 bases, with 6 bases lying between them. The length of the CDR3 is 11 residues. Filled out from reference TRBV28 and TRBJ2-7, the complete variable domain reads DVKVTQSSRYLVKRTGEKVFLECVQDMDHENMFWYRQDPGLGLRLIYFSYDVKMKEKGDIPEGYSVSREKKERFSLILESASTNQTSMYLCASSPGYEQYFGPGTRLTVT.

This clone was recorded a few times. The rearrangement uses TRBV11-2 and TRBJ2-3; 12 bases are a match to TRBD2. CDR1 and CDR2 from the germline V gene are SGHAT and FQNNGV. This CDR3 is built from 15 residues. The V segment lost 5 bases and the J segment 3 bases; nucleotides outside the gene matches: 3. The CDR3 loop reads CASSTGLAGTDTQYF. The CDR3 nucleotides are TGTGCCAGCAGCACCGGACTAGCGGGAACAGATACGCAGTATTTT.

The chain is built from TRBV6-1 and TRBJ2-1, with D possibly TRBD2 on 6 matching bases. V was trimmed by 1 base and J by 15 bases, leaving 10 bases between them. Germline V CDR1 and CDR2: MNHNS, SASEGT. The CDR3 length is 11 residues. The DNA for the CDR3 is TGTGCCAGCAGTGAAGGGAGGGTGCTGTTCTTC. Its translation: CASSEGRVLFF.

The genes are TRBV18 and TRBJ2-2; 7 bases agree with TRBD1. The V gene end was trimmed by 6 bases and the J gene end by 1 base; junction bases not matched to a gene: 2. CDR1 is KGHSH and CDR2 is LQKENI in the germline V gene. CDR3 length equals 14 residues. The CDR3 sequence is CASSRDRNTGELFF. The CDR3 bases are TGTGCCAGCTCCCGGGACAGGAACACCGGGGAGCTGTTTTTT.

Regarding this clone: This specimen includes other DNA sequences encoding the same CDR3. This CDR3 reads CAWSEVNSPLHF. As DNA, the CDR3 is TGTGCCTGGAGCGAGGTGAATTCACCCCTCCACTTT. The chain recombines TRBV30 with TRBJ1-6; D remains ambiguous. V was shortened by 3 bases and J by 7 bases, with 7 bases between the two germline ends. The CDR3 spans 12 residues. Germline CDR1 reads GTSNPN; CDR2 reads SVGIG (reference sequence).

This rearrangement joins TRBV6-1 to TRBJ1-2, with D unresolved. The V end was cut by 9 bases, the J end by 3 bases, with 14 bases between. Germline V gene data show CDR1 as MNHNS and CDR2 as SASEGT. The CDR3 totals 13 residues. The chain's CDR3 is CASPRGLDYGYTF. As DNA, the CDR3 is TGTGCCAGTCCACGGGGTTTGGACTATGGCTACACCTTC.

The chain employs TRBV2 and TRBJ2-5, with TRBD1 as a possible D gene (5 bases). Trimming took off 0 bases at V and 4 bases at J, with 12 bases between the two ends. CDR3 length: 15 amino acids. CDR1 is SNHLY and CDR2 is FYNNEI in the germline V gene. The CDR3 DNA is TGTGCCAGCAGTGAAGCGCTTCGGCAGGGAGAGACCCAGTACTTC. Its protein product is CASSEALRQGETQYF.

In this sample, this clone turned up a few times. This sequence joins TRBV14 and TRBJ2-1; 8 nucleotides line up with TRBD2. V lost 7 bases to trimming and J lost 10 bases; unmatched junction nucleotides: 12. CDR1 and CDR2 (germline): SGHDN, FVKESK. The length of the CDR3 is 14 residues. The CDR3 DNA is TGTGCCAGCAAGCCGACTAGCGCGGTGGGGGAGCAGTTCTTC. Translated, it gives CASKPTSAVGEQFF.

This clone was detected only a few times. The V call is TRBV10-2, the J call TRBJ2-7; TRBD1 is a possible D gene (5 bases). The V and J ends lost 8 bases and 4 bases respectively, with 12 bases between them. Germline V gene data show CDR1 as WSHSY and CDR2 as SAAADI. The CDR3 runs to 12 residues. CDR3 amino acids: CASRPQGYEQYF. The CDR3 DNA is TGCGCCAGCCGACCCCAGGGATACGAGCAGTACTTC.